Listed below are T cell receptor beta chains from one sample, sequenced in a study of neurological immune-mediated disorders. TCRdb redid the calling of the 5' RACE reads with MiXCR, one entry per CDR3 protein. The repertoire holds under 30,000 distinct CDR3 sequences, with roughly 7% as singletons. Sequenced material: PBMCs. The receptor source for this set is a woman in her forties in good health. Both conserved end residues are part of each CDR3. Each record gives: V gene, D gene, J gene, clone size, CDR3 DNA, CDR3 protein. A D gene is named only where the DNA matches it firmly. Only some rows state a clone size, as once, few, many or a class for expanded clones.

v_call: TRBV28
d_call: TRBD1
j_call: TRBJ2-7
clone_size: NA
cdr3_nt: TGTGCCAGCAGTTCACGGGACAGCTACGAGCAGTACTTC
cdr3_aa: CASSSRDSYEQYF

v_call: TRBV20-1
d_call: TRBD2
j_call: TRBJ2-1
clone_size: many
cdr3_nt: TGCAGTGCTAGGGCTAGCGGGAGAAATGAGCAGTTCTTC
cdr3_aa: CSARASGRNEQFF

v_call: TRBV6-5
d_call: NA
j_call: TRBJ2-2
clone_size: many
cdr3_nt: TGTGCCAGCAGTTACTCGGGGGAGGTGGGCACCGGGGAGCTGTTTTTT
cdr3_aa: CASSYSGEVGTGELFF

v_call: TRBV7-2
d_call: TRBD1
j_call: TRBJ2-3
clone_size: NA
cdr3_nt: TGTGCCAGCAGCCGAGGGACAGGGAAGGCAGATACGCAGTATTTT
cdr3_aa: CASSRGTGKADTQYF

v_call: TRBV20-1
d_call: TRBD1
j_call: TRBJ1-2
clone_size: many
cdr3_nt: TGCAGTGCAATCCAGGGGACAGGGGATGACTATGGCTACACCTTC
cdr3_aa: CSAIQGTGDDYGYTF

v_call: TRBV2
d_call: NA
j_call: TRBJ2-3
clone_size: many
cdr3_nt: TGTGCCAGCAGGATACGGTATACGCAGTATTTT
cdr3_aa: CASRIRYTQYF

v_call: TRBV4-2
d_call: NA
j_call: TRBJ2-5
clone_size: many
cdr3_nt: TGTGCCAGCAGCCGAAGGTGGGAGGCCCGAAGAACTAGCCAGGAGACCCAGTACTTC
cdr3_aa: CASSRRWEARRTSQETQYF

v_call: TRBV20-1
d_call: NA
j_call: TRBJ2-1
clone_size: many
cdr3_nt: TGCAGTGCTAGAGATCCTGCGCGGGACTACAATGAGCAGTTCTTC
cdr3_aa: CSARDPARDYNEQFF

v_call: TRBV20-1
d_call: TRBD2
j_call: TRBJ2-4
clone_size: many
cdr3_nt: TGCAGTGCTAGAGAGCCGGGGCTAGCGGGAGCCGGAGCCAAAAACATTCAGTACTTC
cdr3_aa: CSAREPGLAGAGAKNIQYF

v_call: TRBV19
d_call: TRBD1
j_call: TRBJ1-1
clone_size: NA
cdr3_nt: TGTGCCAGTAGTCAATTTCAGGGGGGGGTACAGAACACTGAAGCTTTCTTT
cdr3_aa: CASSQFQGGVQNTEAFF

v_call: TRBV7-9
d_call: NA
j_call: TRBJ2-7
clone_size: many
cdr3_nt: TGTGCCAGCAGCCGAGGGGACGGCGGAAACTACGAGCAGTACTTC
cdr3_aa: CASSRGDGGNYEQYF

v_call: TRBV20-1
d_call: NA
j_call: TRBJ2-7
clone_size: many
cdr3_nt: TGCAGTGCTAGCCTCGGGGGAAGGAGCTCCTACGAGCAGTACTTC
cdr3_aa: CSASLGGRSSYEQYF

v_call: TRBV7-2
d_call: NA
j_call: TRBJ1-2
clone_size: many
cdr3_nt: TGTGCCAGCAGCTTAGATCACGGCCCCTATGGCTACACCTTC
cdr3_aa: CASSLDHGPYGYTF

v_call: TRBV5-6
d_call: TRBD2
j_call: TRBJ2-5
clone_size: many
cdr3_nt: TGTGCCAGCAGCTGGACTAGCGGGGGAGGATGGGAGACCCAGTACTTC
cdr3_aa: CASSWTSGGGWETQYF

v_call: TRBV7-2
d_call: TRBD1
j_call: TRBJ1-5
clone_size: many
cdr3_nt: TGTGCCAGCAGCTTATTCGGACAGGGCAATCAGCCCCAGCATTTT
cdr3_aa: CASSLFGQGNQPQHF

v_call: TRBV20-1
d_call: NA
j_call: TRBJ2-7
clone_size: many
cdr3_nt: TGCAGTGCGCCCGTTTACAGGGAGTCCGAGCAGTACTTC
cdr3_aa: CSAPVYRESEQYF

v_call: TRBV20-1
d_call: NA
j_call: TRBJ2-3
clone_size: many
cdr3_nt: TGCAGTGCTAGATTAGCAGGAGATACGCAGTATTTT
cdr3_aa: CSARLAGDTQYF

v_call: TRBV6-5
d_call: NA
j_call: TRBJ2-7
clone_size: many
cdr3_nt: TGTGCCAGCAGTTACCTCTACGAGCAGTACTTC
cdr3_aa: CASSYLYEQYF

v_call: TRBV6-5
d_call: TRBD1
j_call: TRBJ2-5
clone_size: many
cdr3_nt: TGTGCCAGCAGTTTTAAACTTCAGACAGGGTCGGAGACCCAGTACTTC
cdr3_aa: CASSFKLQTGSETQYF

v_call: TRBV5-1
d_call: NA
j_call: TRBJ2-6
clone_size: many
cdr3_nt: TGCGCCAGCAGCTTGGCAAGGGGTGCCGGGGCCAACGTCCTGACTTTC
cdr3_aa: CASSLARGAGANVLTF

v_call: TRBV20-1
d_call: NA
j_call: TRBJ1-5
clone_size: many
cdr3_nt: TGCAGTGCTAAGAAGATTGGTCAGCCCCAGCATTTT
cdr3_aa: CSAKKIGQPQHF

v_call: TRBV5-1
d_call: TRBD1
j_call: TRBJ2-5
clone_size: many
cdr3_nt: TGCGCCAGCATGGGACAGGGGTTAGAGACCCAGTACTTC
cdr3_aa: CASMGQGLETQYF

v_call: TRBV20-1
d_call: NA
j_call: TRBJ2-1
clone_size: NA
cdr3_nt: TGCAGTGCTAGCCCCGGGGACTCGTACAATGAGCAGTTCTTC
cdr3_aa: CSASPGDSYNEQFF

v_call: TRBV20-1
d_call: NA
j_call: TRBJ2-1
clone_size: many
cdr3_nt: TGCAGTGCTAGATCTAGGATTAGCTCCTACAATGAGCAGTTCTTC
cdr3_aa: CSARSRISSYNEQFF

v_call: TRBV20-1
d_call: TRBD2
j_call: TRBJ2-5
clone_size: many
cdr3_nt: TGCAGTGCTAGTGGAGTAGCGGGAGAGACCCAGTACTTC
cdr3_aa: CSASGVAGETQYF

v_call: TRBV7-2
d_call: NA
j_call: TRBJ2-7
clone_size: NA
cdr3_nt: TGTGCCAGCAGACCGGCAGGGAGGGGGGTCGAGCAGTACTTC
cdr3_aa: CASRPAGRGVEQYF

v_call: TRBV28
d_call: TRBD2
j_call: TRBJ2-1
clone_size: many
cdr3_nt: TGTGCCAGCAGTTCACCCACGGAGCGGGAGGTTAATGAGCAGTTCTTC
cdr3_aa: CASSSPTEREVNEQFF

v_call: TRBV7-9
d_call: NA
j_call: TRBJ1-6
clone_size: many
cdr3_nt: TGTGCCAGCAGCTTAGCACAGAATAATTCACCCCTCCACTTT
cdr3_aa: CASSLAQNNSPLHF

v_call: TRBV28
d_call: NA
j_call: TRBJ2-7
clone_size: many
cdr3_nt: TGTGCCAGCAGTCCCTCTCTCGGACAGGGCGGGGGCGAGCAGTACTTC
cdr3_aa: CASSPSLGQGGGEQYF

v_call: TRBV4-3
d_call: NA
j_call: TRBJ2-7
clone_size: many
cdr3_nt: TGCGCCAGCAGCCTTCGGCATACAACGGGGGAGCAGTACTTC
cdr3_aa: CASSLRHTTGEQYF

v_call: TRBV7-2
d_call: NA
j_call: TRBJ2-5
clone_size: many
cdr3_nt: TGTGCCAGCAGCCCTTTAGCCCGGCAAGAGACCCAGTACTTC
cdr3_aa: CASSPLARQETQYF

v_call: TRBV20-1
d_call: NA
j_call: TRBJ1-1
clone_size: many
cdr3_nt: TGCAGTGCTAGTCGCGAGGTCACTGAAGCTTTCTTT
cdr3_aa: CSASREVTEAFF

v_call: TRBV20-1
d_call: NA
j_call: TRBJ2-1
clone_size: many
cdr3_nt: TGCAGTGCGGGGACCGGGACGTCAGCGAGGGAGCAGTTCTTC
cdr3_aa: CSAGTGTSAREQFF

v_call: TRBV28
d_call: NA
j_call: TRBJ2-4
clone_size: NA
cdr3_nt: TGTGCCAGCAGTTTGCTCCAGGGAAACATTCAGTACTTC
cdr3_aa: CASSLLQGNIQYF

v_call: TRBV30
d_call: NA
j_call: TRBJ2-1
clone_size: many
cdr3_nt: TGTGCCCGCACAGGACTCATCAGGAGTGAGCAGTTCTTC
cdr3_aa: CARTGLIRSEQFF

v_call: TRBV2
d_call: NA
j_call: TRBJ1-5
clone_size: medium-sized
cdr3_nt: TGTGCCAGCAGCGACACCCCGGGACGGCAGCCCCAGCATTTT
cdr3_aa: CASSDTPGRQPQHF

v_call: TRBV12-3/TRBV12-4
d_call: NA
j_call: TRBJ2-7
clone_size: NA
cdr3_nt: TGTGCCAGCAGTCGTATTAAGTACGAGCAGTACTTC
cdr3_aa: CASSRIKYEQYF

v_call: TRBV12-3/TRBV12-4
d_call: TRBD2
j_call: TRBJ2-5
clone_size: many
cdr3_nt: TGTGCCAGCAGCCCCGGGGGGGGCAGGGCGGGTCAAGAGACCCAGTACTTC
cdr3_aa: CASSPGGGRAGQETQYF

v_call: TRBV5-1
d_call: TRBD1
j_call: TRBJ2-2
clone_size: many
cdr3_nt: TGCGCCAGCAGCTTGACGACAGGGAGAACCGGGGAGCTGTTTTTT
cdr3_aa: CASSLTTGRTGELFF

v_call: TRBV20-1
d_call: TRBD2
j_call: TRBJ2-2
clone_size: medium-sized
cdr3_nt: TGCAGTGCTAGAGATAGCAAGCGGGGCTCCACCGGGGAGCTGTTTTTT
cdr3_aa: CSARDSKRGSTGELFF

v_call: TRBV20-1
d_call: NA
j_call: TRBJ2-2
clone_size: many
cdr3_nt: TGCAGTGCTACCGATCTCGCGGCGAACACCGGGGAGCTGTTTTTT
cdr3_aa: CSATDLAANTGELFF

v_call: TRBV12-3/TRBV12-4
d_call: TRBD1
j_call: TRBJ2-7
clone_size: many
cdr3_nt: TGTGCCAGCAGTGTCGGACAGGGTAGGTCCTACGAGCAGTACTTC
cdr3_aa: CASSVGQGRSYEQYF

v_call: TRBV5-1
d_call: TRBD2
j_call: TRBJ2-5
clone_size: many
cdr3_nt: TGCGCCAGCAGCCCCTCGGGGGGAGTGGGAGAGACCCAGTACTTC
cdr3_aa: CASSPSGGVGETQYF

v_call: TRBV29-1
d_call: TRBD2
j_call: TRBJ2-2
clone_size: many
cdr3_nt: TGCAGCGCCACCGTTTTAGCGGGAGATCAGACCGGGGAGCTGTTTTTT
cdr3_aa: CSATVLAGDQTGELFF